The next 11 T cell receptor beta chains were all read from a single sample in a study of spatial heterogeneity in lung cancer. TCRdb reprocessed the 5' RACE reads with MiXCR, giving one entry per CDR3 protein. Of 36,000 or so distinct CDR3 sequences detected, roughly 5.5% appear once; the ten largest clones hold about 30%. Time point of the sample: sample taken at primary tumor resection. Tumor, nontumor lung or frozen PBMC supplied whole RNA that was sequenced unsorted. The specimen comprised PBMCs, sampled at surgery. These TCRs come from a female donor with early-stage non-small cell lung cancer.

This clonotype showed up just a few times. The chain couples TRBV27 to TRBJ2-3, with 7 nucleotides matching TRBD1. Germline V lookup: CDR1 MNHEY, CDR2 SMNVEV (reference sequence). V was pared by 10 bases and J by 1 base, with 5 bases of the junction left unmatched. The CDR3 extends over 13 amino acids. The CDR3 here is CANQTGRTDTQYF. CDR3 bases: TGTGCCAACCAGACAGGGCGCACAGATACGCAGTATTTT.

This clonotype was found many times. The chain carries TRBV11-2 and TRBJ2-1, with D possibly being TRBD2 (6 bases). V lost 1 base and J 6 bases, leaving 16 bases between the germline ends. The CDR3 loop spans 16 amino acids. The germline V gene encodes CDR1 SGHAT and CDR2 FQNNGV. CDR3 DNA sequence: TGTGCCAGCAGCTTAGGGGCCCTTGGGGGGTCCAATGAGCAGTTCTTC. Its protein product is CASSLGALGGSNEQFF.

This clonotype was recorded a few times. The chain joins TRBV10-3 to TRBJ2-1; the match to TRBD2 covers 11 bases. V shed 0 bases, J shed 5 bases, and the junction held 3 bases outside the gene matches. Germline CDR1 reads ENHRY; CDR2 reads SYGVKD. There are 16 residues in the CDR3. The CDR3 loop reads CAISESGLAVNNEQFF. The CDR3 nucleotides read TGTGCCATCAGTGAGTCGGGACTAGCGGTTAACAATGAGCAGTTCTTC.

This clonotype was detected ten times or more. This chain connects TRBV19 to TRBJ2-6; D gene uncertain. The germline gives CDR1 LNHDA, CDR2 SQIVND (reference sequence). The CDR3 length is 14 residues. V was clipped by 7 bases and J by 4 bases, with 11 bases between them. The CDR3 loop is CASNRQAGANVLTF. The CDR3 DNA reads as TGTGCCAGTAACCGCCAAGCCGGGGCCAACGTCCTGACTTTC.

V and J are TRBV12-3 or TRBV12-4 and TRBJ1-5; TRBD1 is a possible D gene (6 bases). CDR3 length: 14 amino acids. V was trimmed by 6 bases and J by 6 bases, leaving 15 bases between them. The CDR3 protein is CASRSPGEGQPQHF. The DNA for the CDR3 is TGTGCCAGCAGAAGCCCAGGGGAAGGTCAGCCCCAGCATTTT.

The chain joins TRBV6-2 or TRBV6-3 to TRBJ1-2; a possible D gene is TRBD1 (5 bases). Germline V CDR1 and CDR2: MNHEY, SVGEGT. Trimming took 2 bases from V and 3 from J, leaving 10 bases between them. This CDR3 region has 14 residues. DNA of the CDR3: TGTGCCAGCAGTTACACGGGGACGTACTATGGCTACACCTTC. Translating it yields CASSYTGTYYGYTF.

This clonotype was found many times. CDR3 sequence: CSVRPGHLYEQYF. CDR3 sequence (DNA): TGCAGCGTTCGGCCGGGACATCTTTACGAGCAGTACTTC. V and J are TRBV29-1 and TRBJ2-7; tentatively, D is TRBD1 (6 bases). CDR1 and CDR2 (germline): SQVTM, ANQGSEA. The CDR3 totals 13 residues. The ends were cut back, 5 bases at V and 4 bases at J, with 15 bases in the middle.

This clonotype was seen ten or more times. The rearrangement links TRBV10-3 to TRBJ1-4; possibly TRBD1 for D (6 bases). This CDR3 contains 13 residues. V lost 10 bases and J 3 bases, leaving 12 bases between the germline ends. CDR1 ENHRY and CDR2 SYGVKD come from the germline V gene. As DNA, the CDR3 is TGTGCCACGGTTGGACAGCCTAATGAAAAACTGTTTTTT. Encoded protein: CATVGQPNEKLFF.

This clonotype was picked up many times. The chain joins TRBV28 to TRBJ1-5; D call uncertain. The CDR3 sequence is 16 residues long. Trimming left V 4 bases short and J 3 bases short, with 16 bases between. Germline assignment: CDR1 MDHEN and CDR2 SYDVKM. The DNA of the CDR3 is TGTGCCAGCAGTTCGCCCGGGAGGGAGCTCAATCAGCCCCAGCATTTT. This codes for CASSSPGRELNQPQHF. Looking up the rest from reference TRBV28 and TRBJ1-5 gives the full variable domain: DVKVTQSSRYLVKRTGEKVFLECVQDMDHENMFWYRQDPGLGLRLIYFSYDVKMKEKGDIPEGYSVSREKKERFSLILESASTNQTSMYLCASSSPGRELNQPQHFGDGTRLSIL.

There are many counts of this clonotype. V usage is TRBV15 and J usage is TRBJ2-5; 10 bases fit TRBD1. Trimming took 5 bases from V and 4 from J; bases not matched to a gene: 7. The CDR3 has 15 amino acids. Germline V lookup: CDR1 LNHNV, CDR2 YYDKDF (reference sequence). DNA for the CDR3: TGTGCCACCAGCCGGGACAGGGGTGGTACAGAGACCCAGTACTTC. This codes for CATSRDRGGTETQYF.

Only a few counts were recorded for this clonotype. The chain links TRBV20-1 to TRBJ2-1, with D unresolved. This CDR3 is built from 10 residues. Looked up from germline, CDR1 is DFQATT and CDR2 is SNEGSKA (reference sequence). In DNA, the CDR3 is TGCAGGGCGATCGGAAATGAGCAGTTCTTC. Translation: CRAIGNEQFF.